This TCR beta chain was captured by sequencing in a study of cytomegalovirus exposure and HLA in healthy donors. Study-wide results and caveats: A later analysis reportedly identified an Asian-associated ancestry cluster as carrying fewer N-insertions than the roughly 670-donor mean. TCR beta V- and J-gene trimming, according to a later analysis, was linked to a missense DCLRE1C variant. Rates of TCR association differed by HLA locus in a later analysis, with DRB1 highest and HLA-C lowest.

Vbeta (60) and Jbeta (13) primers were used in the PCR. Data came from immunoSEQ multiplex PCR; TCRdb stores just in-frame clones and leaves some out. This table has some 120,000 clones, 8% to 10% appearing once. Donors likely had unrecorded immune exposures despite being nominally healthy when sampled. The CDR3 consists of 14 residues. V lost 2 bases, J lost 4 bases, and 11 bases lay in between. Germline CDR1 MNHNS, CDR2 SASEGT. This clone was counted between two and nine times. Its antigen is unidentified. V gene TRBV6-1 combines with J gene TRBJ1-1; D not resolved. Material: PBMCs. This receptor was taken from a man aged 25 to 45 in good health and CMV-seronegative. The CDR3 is CASSEFRESTEAFF. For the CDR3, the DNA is TGTGCCAGCAGTGAATTCCGGGAATCCACTGAAGCTTTCTTT.